This T cell receptor (beta chain) was identified during a study of cytomegalovirus exposure and HLA in healthy donors. Whole-study results and caveats: In a later analysis, an Asian-associated ancestry cluster reportedly showed fewer N-insertions than the 666-donor mean. Near-uniform donor sequencing depth was presumed by presence/absence analyses.

The donors, nominally healthy at sampling, likely had unrecorded immune exposures. PCR involved 60 Vbeta and 13 Jbeta primers. Some clones are missing from TCRdb's copy, which holds only in-frame ones; the method was immunoSEQ multiplex PCR. The sample shows 120,000 to 150,000 clones, approximately 70% of them seen only once. As regards this clone: Its antigen is as yet unknown.

This TCR derives from a woman in her 30s in good health and CMV-seronegative. Sample: PBMCs.

DNA for the CDR3: TGTGCCAGCAGCTTAGGTTTCAGGGGCCAGCAGTTCTTC. The encoded protein is CASSLGFRGQQFF. This rearrangement joins TRBV7-2 to TRBJ2-1, with D perhaps TRBD1 (6 bases). Germline CDR1 and CDR2: SGHTA and FQGNSA. CDR3 length: 13 amino acids. V was shortened by 1 base and J by 11 bases, with 12 bases between the two germline ends.